Listed here is a single T cell receptor beta chain. The CDR3 extends over 15 amino acids. CDR1 SGHNT and CDR2 YYREEE come from the germline V gene (reference sequence). The junction had 9 bases not matched to a gene; V was cut back by 5 bases and J by 4 bases. This entry belongs to a study of glioma-infiltrating T cells after dendritic cell vaccination. As for the study in general: Glioblastoma patients came from Phase I and II dendritic cell vaccination trials. Patients received autologous tumor lysate-pulsed dendritic cell vaccination between about 2003 and 2013.

The time point here: after dendritic cell vaccination, including at tumor progression/relapse. Selection required adequate fresh-frozen tumor tissue plus more than two years' survival data. Clones were read by immunoSEQ multiplex PCR, and TCRdb kept only the in-frame ones, dropping some. The table includes more than 95,000 clones, around 89% detected once. The rearrangement links TRBV5-4 to TRBJ2-5, with 9 bases fitting TRBD1. The TCR sequence derives from a human donor with glioblastoma. The sequenced sample was blood, obtained after dendritic cell vaccination. The DNA for the CDR3 is TGTGCCAGCAGAAGGTATATGACAGGGGGAGAGACCCAGTACTTC. Encoded protein: CASRRYMTGGETQYF.